The 20 T cell receptor beta chains listed next were all sequenced from one sample in a study of blood T cell repertoires in COVID-19. The repertoire was sequenced with immunoSEQ multiplex PCR; TCRdb's copy has only in-frame clones and lacks some. The top ten hold about 2.1% of the sample, which has roughly 400,000 clones, 88% seen once. Sequencing was carried out using PBMCs or T cells enriched from blood (not recorded which). All receptors come from a woman in her thirties or forties with acute COVID-19.

The chain carries TRBV5-6 and TRBJ2-1, with D uncertain. CDR3 length equals 12 residues. Germline CDR1 reads SGHDT; CDR2 reads YYEEEE. V lost 4 bases to trimming and J lost 6 bases, with 8 bases between them. DNA of the CDR3: TGTGCCAGCAGCAACCCAGTCAATGAGCAGTTCTTC. This translates into CASSNPVNEQFF.

A single count supports this clone. The chain couples TRBV2 to TRBJ2-6; perhaps TRBD1 as D (5 bases). V shed 7 bases and J shed 0 bases, with 22 bases lying between them. This CDR3 has 19 amino acids. In germline, CDR1 is SNHLY, CDR2 FYNNEI. CDR3 nucleotide sequence: TGTGCCAGCAAACTAAAGGTAGGGGTAGTCCGCTCTGGGGCCAACGTCCTGACTTTC. It is translated as CASKLKVGVVRSGANVLTF.

This chain connects TRBV19 to TRBJ2-6; D uncertain. The germline CDR1 and CDR2 sequences are LNHDA and SQIVND (reference sequence). CDR3 length: 13 residues. The V gene lost 5 bases and the J gene lost 12 bases, with 14 bases spanning the gap. As DNA, the CDR3 is TGTGCCAGTAGTTTCCGGGTCCCGTGCGTCCTGACTTTC. This translates into CASSFRVPCVLTF. Supplemented by reference TRBV19 and TRBJ2-6, the full variable domain reads DGGITQSPKYLFRKEGQNVTLSCEQNLNHDAMYWYRQDPGQGLRLIYYSQIVNDFQKGDIAEGYSVSREKKESFPLTVTSAQKNPTAFYLCASSFRVPCVLTFGAGSRLTVL.

The chain links TRBV4-2 to TRBJ2-7; a possible D gene is TRBD2 (6 bases). V was trimmed by 0 bases and J by 4 bases, leaving 10 bases between them. Looked up from germline, CDR1 is LGHNA and CDR2 is YNFKEQ. The CDR3 is made up of 14 amino acids. The CDR3 region is CASSQEEREYEQYF. The CDR3 DNA is TGTGCCAGCAGCCAAGAGGAACGGGAGTACGAGCAGTACTTC.

The V and J genes are TRBV5-1 and TRBJ2-7, with D maybe TRBD1 (6 bases). The V end was cut by 2 bases, the J end by 0 bases, with 12 bases between. The CDR3 has 15 amino acids. Germline V gene sequence: CDR1 SGHRS, CDR2 YFSETQ. CDR3: CASSFSGTLSYEQYF. The CDR3 DNA reads TGCGCCAGCAGCTTCTCCGGGACACTCTCCTACGAGCAGTACTTC.

The CDR3 loop is CASSESGGSYNSPLHF. DNA for the CDR3: TGTGCCAGCAGTGAATCGGGGGGCTCCTATAATTCACCCCTCCACTTT. The rearrangement links TRBV6-1 to TRBJ1-6, with D maybe TRBD1 (5 bases). Trimming pared 2 bases from V and 0 bases from J, leaving 8 bases between. This CDR3 has 16 residues. CDR1 and CDR2 (germline): MNHNS, SASEGT.

The chain couples TRBV9 to TRBJ1-5, with TRBD1 identical over 7 bases. The CDR3 has 14 amino acids. V was pared by 2 bases and J by 4 bases, with 3 bases of the junction left unmatched. The V gene's germline CDR1 is SGDLS and CDR2 YYNGEE. The CDR3 DNA reads as TGTGCCAGCAGCGTGGGACAGCAAAATCAGCCCCAGCATTTT. Translated: CASSVGQQNQPQHF.

This chain uses TRBV30 with TRBJ1-2; TRBD1 matches 7 bases. V trimming: 0 bases; J trimming: 4 bases; junction bases outside the gene matches: 8. This CDR3 is built from 15 residues. Germline V gene data show CDR1 as GTSNPN and CDR2 as SVGIG (reference sequence). The CDR3 loop is CAWSVGPGGVYGYTF. In DNA form, the CDR3 reads TGTGCCTGGAGTGTAGGTCCAGGGGGAGTCTATGGCTACACCTTC.

The sample holds many counts of this clone. This sample includes further DNA sequences coding for the same CDR3. The chain is built from TRBV3-1 (or the pseudogene TRBV3-2) and TRBJ2-2; the match to TRBD2 covers 8 bases. The germline V gene encodes CDR1 LGHDT and CDR2 YNNKEL (reference sequence). This CDR3 contains 15 residues. The ends lost 3 bases at V and 1 base at J; junction bases unmatched: 1. The CDR3 sequence is CASSQSGGNTGELFF. CDR3 coding DNA: TGTGCCAGCAGCCAGAGCGGGGGGAACACCGGGGAGCTGTTTTTT.

The rearrangement joins TRBV18 to TRBJ1-6; unclear D gene. The CDR3 consists of 13 residues. Germline lookup yields CDR1 KGHSH and CDR2 LQKENI. The V and J ends lost 3 bases and 6 bases respectively, with 6 bases between them. CDR3 sequence (DNA): TGTGCCAGCTCACCCGGGGTTAATTCACCCCTCCACTTT. Protein sequence: CASSPGVNSPLHF.

This chain joins TRBV7-6 and TRBJ2-3, with D perhaps TRBD1 (5 bases). Looked up from germline, CDR1 is SGHVS and CDR2 is FNYEAQ. The CDR3 spans 16 residues. The V end was cut by 5 bases, the J end by 4 bases, with 19 bases between. CDR3 sequence reads: CASSKRTGPGSDTQYF. The CDR3 DNA follows: TGTGCCAGCAGCAAACGTACTGGTCCAGGGTCAGATACGCAGTATTTT.

The chain is built from TRBV6-5 and TRBJ1-2; D ambiguous. The CDR3 totals 14 residues. Between the trimmed V and J ends, which lost 5 bases and 0 bases, there was a span of 10 bases. From germline, CDR1 is MNHEY and CDR2 SVGAGI. The CDR3 DNA sequence: TGTGCCAGCAGTCGCCAGGTAGCTAACTATGGCTACACCTTC. This translates into CASSRQVANYGYTF.

The chain combines TRBV5-1 with TRBJ2-7; 7 nucleotides line up with TRBD2. Trimming took 7 bases from V and 2 from J; bases not matched to a gene: 12. Germline V gene data show CDR1 as SGHRS and CDR2 as YFSETQ. The length of the CDR3 is 15 residues. The CDR3 loop is CASSTIGGSPYEQYF. CDR3 DNA sequence: TGCGCCAGCTCCACAATCGGCGGGAGCCCCTACGAGCAGTACTTC.

This clone was counted once. The chain carries TRBV3-1 (or the pseudogene TRBV3-2) and TRBJ1-2; TRBD1 might be the D (6 bases). CDR1 and CDR2 (germline): LGHDT, YNNKEL (reference sequence). This CDR3 is 16 amino acids long. With 1 base removed from V and 0 bases from J, the gap between germline ends came to 12 bases. This chain's CDR3 is CASSQGQTGTNYGYTF. The CDR3 coding sequence is TGTGCCAGCAGCCAAGGACAGACAGGAACTAACTATGGCTACACCTTC.

The chain is built from TRBV2 and TRBJ1-5; TRBD1 agrees at 7 bases. V lost 3 bases to trimming and J lost 6 bases; unmatched junction nucleotides: 5. The CDR3 totals 14 residues. The germline gives CDR1 SNHLY, CDR2 FYNNEI. CDR3 DNA sequence: TGTGCCAGCAGTGAGAACAGGGGAGGTCAGCCCCAGCATTTT. This gives the protein CASSENRGGQPQHF.

The gene calls are TRBV6-5 and TRBJ1-5, with D possibly being TRBD1 (6 bases). The germline V and J ends were trimmed by 7 bases and 5 bases, with 15 bases remaining between them. The CDR3 sequence is 14 residues long. The germline V gene has CDR1 MNHEY and CDR2 SVGAGI. Written as DNA, the CDR3 is TGTGCCAGCACCACTGGGAGGGGGTATCAGCCCCAGCATTTT. Protein product: CASTTGRGYQPQHF.

In this sample, this clone turned up a few times. The DNA of the CDR3 is TGTGCCGCCTCAGTCGGGGGTGGGAATCAGCCCCAGCATTTT. Its translation is CAASVGGGNQPQHF. This chain connects TRBV19 to TRBJ1-5; D might be TRBD1 (5 bases). Trimming left V 11 bases short and J 4 bases short, with 18 bases between. The germline V gene has CDR1 LNHDA and CDR2 SQIVND (reference sequence). The CDR3 consists of 14 residues.

The chain couples TRBV10-3 to TRBJ2-7; 7 bases are shared with TRBD1. The CDR3 sequence is 12 residues long. V gave up 10 bases and J gave up 2 bases; unmatched junction bases: 5. The V gene's germline CDR1 is ENHRY and CDR2 SYGVKD. CDR3 protein: CASWDRPYEQYF. CDR3 coding DNA: TGTGCCAGCTGGGACAGACCCTACGAGCAGTACTTC.

In DNA, the CDR3 is TGCGCCAGCAGCTTGGGGAGCCGGGACAAGAGACGCTATGGCTACACCTTC. It yields the protein CASSLGSRDKRRYGYTF. V is TRBV5-1 and J is TRBJ1-2; tentatively, D is TRBD1 (6 bases). The ends were cut back, 0 bases at V and 4 bases at J, with 19 bases in the middle. The CDR3 has 17 residues. From germline, CDR1 is SGHRS and CDR2 YFSETQ.

The rearrangement links TRBV11-2 to TRBJ1-2; D remains unclear. Trimming stripped 5 bases from V and 8 bases from J, with 18 bases between. Germline loops: CDR1 SGHAT, CDR2 FQNNGV. The CDR3 is made up of 14 amino acids. The CDR3 DNA reads TGTGCCAGCAGCGTAGTGTGGGCCACCTGGGGCTACACCTTC. This encodes CASSVVWATWGYTF.